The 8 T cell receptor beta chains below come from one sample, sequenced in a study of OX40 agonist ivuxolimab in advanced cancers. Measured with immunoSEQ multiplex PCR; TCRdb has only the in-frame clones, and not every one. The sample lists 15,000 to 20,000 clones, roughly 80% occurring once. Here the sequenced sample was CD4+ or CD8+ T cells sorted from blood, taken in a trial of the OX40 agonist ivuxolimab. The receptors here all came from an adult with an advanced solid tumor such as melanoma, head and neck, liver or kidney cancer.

The CDR3 loop reads CASSPPSYEQYF. CDR3 DNA: TGTGCCAGCAGTCCTCCTTCCTACGAGCAGTACTTC. The chain is built from TRBV6-1 and TRBJ2-7; no firm D call. The V end was cut by 5 bases, the J end by 1 base, with 6 bases between. The CDR3 covers 12 residues. From germline, CDR1 is MNHNS and CDR2 SASEGT.

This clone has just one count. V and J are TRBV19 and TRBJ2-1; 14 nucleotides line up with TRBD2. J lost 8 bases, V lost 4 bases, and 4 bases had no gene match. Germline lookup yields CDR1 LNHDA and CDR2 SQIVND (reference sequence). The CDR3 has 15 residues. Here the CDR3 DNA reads TGTGCCAGTAGTAGCGGGACTAGCGGGGGCGATGAGCAGTTCTTC. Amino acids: CASSSGTSGGDEQFF.

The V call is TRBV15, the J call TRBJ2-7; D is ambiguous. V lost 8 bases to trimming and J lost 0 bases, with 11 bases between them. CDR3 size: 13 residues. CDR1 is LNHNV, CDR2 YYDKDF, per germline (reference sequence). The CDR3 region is CATSDRRSYEQYF. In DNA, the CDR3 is TGTGCCACCTCGGACCGGCGCTCCTACGAGCAGTACTTC.

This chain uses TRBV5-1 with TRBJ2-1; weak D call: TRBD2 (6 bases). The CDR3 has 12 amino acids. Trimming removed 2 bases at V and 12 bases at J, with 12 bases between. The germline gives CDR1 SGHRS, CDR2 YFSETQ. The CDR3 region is CASSFETGRQFF. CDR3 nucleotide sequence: TGCGCCAGCAGCTTCGAAACCGGGAGGCAGTTCTTC.

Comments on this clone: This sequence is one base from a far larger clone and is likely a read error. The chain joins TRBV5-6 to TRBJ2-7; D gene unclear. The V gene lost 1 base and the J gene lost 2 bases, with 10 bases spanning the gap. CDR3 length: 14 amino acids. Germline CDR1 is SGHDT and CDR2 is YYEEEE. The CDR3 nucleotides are TGTGCCAGCAGCTTGCCAACACCCCCCTACGAGCAGTACTTC. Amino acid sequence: CASSLPTPPYEQYF.

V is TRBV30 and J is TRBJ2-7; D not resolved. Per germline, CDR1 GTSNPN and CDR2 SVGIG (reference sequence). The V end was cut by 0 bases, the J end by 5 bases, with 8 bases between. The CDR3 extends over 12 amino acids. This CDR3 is CAWSVLSNEQYF. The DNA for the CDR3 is TGTGCCTGGAGTGTACTTAGCAACGAGCAGTACTTC. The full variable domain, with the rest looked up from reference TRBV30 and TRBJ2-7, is SQTIHQWPATLVQPVGSPLSLECTVEGTSNPNLYWYRQAAGRGLQLLFYSVGIGQISSEVPQNLSASRPQDRQFILSSKKLLLSDSGFYLCAWSVLSNEQYFGPGTRLTVT.

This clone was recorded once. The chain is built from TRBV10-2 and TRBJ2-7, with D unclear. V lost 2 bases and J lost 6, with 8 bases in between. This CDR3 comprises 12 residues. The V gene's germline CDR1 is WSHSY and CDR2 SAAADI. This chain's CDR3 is CASSEGPLEQYF. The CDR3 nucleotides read TGCGCCAGCAGTGAGGGGCCCCTCGAGCAGTACTTC.

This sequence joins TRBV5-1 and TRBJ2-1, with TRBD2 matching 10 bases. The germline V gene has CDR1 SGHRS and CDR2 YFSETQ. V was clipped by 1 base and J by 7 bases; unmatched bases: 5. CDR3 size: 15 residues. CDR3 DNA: TGCGCCAGCAGCTTGACTAGCGGGAAGCTTAATGAGCAGTTCTTC. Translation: CASSLTSGKLNEQFF.